This TCR beta chain originates from a study of radiation and T cells in renal cell carcinoma. Generated by immunoSEQ multiplex PCR, the TCRdb table keeps only in-frame clones and is missing some. The sample holds around 120,000 clones, 80% to 90% seen once. General study findings and limits: In blood, top tumor clones expanded by 2 weeks, shrinking by 4. Pretreatment tumor biopsies were lacking, so baseline clonotypes are unknown.

Time point specified: blood 2 weeks post-SBRT. Treatment in this sample: 15 Gy SBRT to primary tumor, nephrectomy 4 weeks later. After SBRT, blood was collected at 2 and 4 weeks, plus baseline. Concerning this clone itself: The antigen is unknown.

After removal of 2 bases from V and 0 bases from J, the junction contained 7 bases not matched to a gene. This CDR3 contains 17 residues. Per germline, CDR1 MDHEN and CDR2 SYDVKM. This receptor was obtained from a woman aged 55-75 years with renal cell carcinoma. This specimen was blood, taken from a patient whose treatment included radiotherapy and nephrectomy. V usage is TRBV28 and J usage is TRBJ1-3, with 7 bases fitting TRBD1. CDR3 sequence: CASSLGGTVFSGNTIYF. DNA of the CDR3: TGTGCCAGCAGTTTAGGGGGGACAGTCTTCTCTGGAAACACCATATATTTT. Together with reference TRBV28 and TRBJ1-3, the CDR3 gives the full variable domain: DVKVTQSSRYLVKRTGEKVFLECVQDMDHENMFWYRQDPGLGLRLIYFSYDVKMKEKGDIPEGYSVSREKKERFSLILESASTNQTSMYLCASSLGGTVFSGNTIYFGEGSWLTVV.